This T cell receptor (beta chain) was profiled in a study of memory CD4+ T cells and cytomegalovirus serostatus. CDR1 and CDR2 (germline): SGHTA, FQGTGA. The V gene end was trimmed by 3 bases and the J gene end by 5 bases; junction bases not matched to a gene: 4. There are 14 residues in the CDR3. The sort gate was single viable CD3+CD4+CD8-CD45RO+ cells for memory CD4+ T cells. Serum IgG to CMV pp150, pp28, p38 and p52 defined serostatus. Method: immunoSEQ multiplex PCR; TCRdb's copy keeps in-frame clones and lacks some. The table includes about 50,000 clones, around four fifths detected once. The rearrangement uses TRBV7-3 and TRBJ1-1; 9 bases line up with TRBD1. Sequencing used memory CD4+ T cells from blood. The sequence was obtained from an adult in good health and CMV-seronegative. DNA for the CDR3: TGTGCCAGCAGCTTCACAGGGGGCCAAACTGAAGCTTTCTTT. Translation: CASSFTGGQTEAFF. Full variable domain (missing parts from reference TRBV7-3 and TRBJ1-1): GAGVSQTPSNKVTEKGKYVELRCDPISGHTALYWYRQSLGQGPEFLIYFQGTGAADDSGLPNDRFFAVRPEGSVSTLKIQRTERGDSAVYLCASSFTGGQTEAFFGQGTRLTVV.